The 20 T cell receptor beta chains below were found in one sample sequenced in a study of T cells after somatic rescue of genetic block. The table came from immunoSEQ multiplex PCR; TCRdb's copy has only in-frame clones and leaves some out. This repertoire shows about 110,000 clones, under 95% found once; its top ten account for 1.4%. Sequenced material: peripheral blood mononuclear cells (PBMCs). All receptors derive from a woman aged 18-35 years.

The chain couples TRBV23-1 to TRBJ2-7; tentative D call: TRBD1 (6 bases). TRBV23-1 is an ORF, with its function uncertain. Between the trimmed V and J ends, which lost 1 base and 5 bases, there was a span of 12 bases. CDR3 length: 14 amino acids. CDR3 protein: CASSQFNRDNEQYF. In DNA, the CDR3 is TGCGCCAGCAGTCAATTTAACAGGGACAACGAGCAGTACTTC.

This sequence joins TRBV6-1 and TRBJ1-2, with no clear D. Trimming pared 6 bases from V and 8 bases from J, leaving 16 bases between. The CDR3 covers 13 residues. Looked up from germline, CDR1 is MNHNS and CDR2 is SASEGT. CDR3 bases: TGTGCCAGCAGGTTCAGCAGCAATGAAGGCTACACCTTC. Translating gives CASRFSSNEGYTF.

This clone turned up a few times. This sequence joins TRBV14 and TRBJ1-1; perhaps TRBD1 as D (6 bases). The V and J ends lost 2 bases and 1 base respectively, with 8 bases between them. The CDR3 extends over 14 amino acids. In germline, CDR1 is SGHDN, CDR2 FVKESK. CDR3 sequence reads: CASSQTGKNTEAFF. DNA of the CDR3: TGTGCCAGCAGCCAAACAGGGAAGAACACTGAAGCTTTCTTT.

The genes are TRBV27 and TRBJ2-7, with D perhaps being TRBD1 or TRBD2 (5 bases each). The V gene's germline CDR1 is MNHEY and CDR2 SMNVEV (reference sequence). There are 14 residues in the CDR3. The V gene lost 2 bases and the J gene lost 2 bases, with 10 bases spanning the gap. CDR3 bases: TGTGCCAGCAGTTTAGCCAGGGACCCCTACGAGCAGTACTTC. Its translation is CASSLARDPYEQYF.

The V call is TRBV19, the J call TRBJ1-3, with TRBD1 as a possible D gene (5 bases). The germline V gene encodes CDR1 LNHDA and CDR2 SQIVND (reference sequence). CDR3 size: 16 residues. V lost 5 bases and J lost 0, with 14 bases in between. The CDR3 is CASSEWGRSSGNTIYF. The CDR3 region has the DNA TGTGCCAGTAGTGAATGGGGCAGAAGCTCTGGAAACACCATATATTTT.

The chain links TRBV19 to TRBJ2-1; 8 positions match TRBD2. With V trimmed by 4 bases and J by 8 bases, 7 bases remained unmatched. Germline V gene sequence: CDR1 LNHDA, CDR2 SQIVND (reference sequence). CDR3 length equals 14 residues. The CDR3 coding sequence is TGTGCCAGTAGTACACGGGGGGGCGAGGATGAGCAGTTCTTC. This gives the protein CASSTRGGEDEQFF.

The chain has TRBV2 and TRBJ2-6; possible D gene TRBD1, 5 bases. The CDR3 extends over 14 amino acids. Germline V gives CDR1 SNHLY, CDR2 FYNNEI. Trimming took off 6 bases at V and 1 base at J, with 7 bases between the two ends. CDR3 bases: TGTGCCAGCAGCCGGACATCTGGGGCCAACGTCCTGACTTTC. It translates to CASSRTSGANVLTF.

CDR3 bases: TGTGCCAGCGGAACAGGGGGCGTCTCCTACGAGCAGTACTTC. It is translated as CASGTGGVSYEQYF. The chain links TRBV28 to TRBJ2-7; TRBD1 agrees at 9 bases. The length of the CDR3 is 14 residues. Germline loops: CDR1 MDHEN, CDR2 SYDVKM. V lost 8 bases and J lost 0; bases outside the gene matches: 5.

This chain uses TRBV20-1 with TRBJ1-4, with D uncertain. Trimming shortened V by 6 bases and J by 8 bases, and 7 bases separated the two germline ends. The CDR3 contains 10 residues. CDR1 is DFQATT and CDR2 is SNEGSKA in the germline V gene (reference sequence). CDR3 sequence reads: CSAFREKLFF. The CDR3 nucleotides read TGCAGTGCCTTCCGGGAAAAACTGTTTTTT.

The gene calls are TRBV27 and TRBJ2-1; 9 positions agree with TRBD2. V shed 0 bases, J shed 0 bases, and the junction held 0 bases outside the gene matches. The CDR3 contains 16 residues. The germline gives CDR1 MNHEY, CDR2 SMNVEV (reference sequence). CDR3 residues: CASSLSGLASYNEQFF. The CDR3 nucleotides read TGTGCCAGCAGTTTATCGGGACTAGCCTCCTACAATGAGCAGTTCTTC.

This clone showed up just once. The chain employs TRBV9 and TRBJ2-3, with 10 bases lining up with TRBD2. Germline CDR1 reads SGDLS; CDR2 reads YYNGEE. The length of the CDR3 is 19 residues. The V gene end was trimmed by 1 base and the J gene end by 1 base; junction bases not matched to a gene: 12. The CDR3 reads CASSVWASGGFRGTDTQYF. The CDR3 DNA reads TGTGCCAGCAGCGTATGGGCTAGCGGGGGCTTCCGGGGCACAGATACGCAGTATTTT.

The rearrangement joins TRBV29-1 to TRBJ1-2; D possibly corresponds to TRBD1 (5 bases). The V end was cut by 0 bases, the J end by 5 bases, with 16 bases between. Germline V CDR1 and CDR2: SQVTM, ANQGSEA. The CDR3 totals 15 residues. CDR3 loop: CSVEDGGTSGYGYTF. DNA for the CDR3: TGCAGCGTTGAAGATGGTGGGACCTCAGGGTATGGCTACACCTTC.

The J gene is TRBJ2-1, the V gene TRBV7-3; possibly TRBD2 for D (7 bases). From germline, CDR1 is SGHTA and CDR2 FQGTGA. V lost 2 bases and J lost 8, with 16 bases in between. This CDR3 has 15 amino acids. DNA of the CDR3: TGTGCCAGCAGCTTAGGGGGGGCCCCCATCCATGAGCAGTTCTTC. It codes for CASSLGGAPIHEQFF.

Here the CDR3 DNA reads TGCGCCAGCAACGGGGGCGCCGGTGACACTGAAGCTTTCTTT. Translation gives CASNGGAGDTEAFF. The chain combines TRBV5-1 with TRBJ1-1, with TRBD1 as a possible D gene (6 bases). The CDR3 has 14 amino acids. V lost 6 bases to trimming and J lost 3 bases, with 15 bases between them. Per the germline V gene, CDR1 is SGHRS and CDR2 is YFSETQ.

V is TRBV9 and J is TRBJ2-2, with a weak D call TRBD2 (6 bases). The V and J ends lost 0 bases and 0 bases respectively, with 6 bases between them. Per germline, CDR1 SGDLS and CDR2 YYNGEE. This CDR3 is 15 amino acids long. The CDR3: CASSVAGANTGELFF. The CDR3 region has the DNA TGTGCCAGCAGCGTAGCGGGGGCGAACACCGGGGAGCTGTTTTTT.

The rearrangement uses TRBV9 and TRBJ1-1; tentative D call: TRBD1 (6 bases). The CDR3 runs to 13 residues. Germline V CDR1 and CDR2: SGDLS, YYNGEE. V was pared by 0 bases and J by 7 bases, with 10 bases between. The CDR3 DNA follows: TGTGCCAGCAGCGTAGTCGCGGACAGTGAAGCTTTCTTT. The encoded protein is CASSVVADSEAFF.

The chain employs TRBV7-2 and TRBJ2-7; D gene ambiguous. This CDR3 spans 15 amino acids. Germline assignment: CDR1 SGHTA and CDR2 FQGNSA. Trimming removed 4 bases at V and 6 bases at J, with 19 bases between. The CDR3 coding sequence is TGTGCCAGCAGCTCCGGACCACAGCCCCCTCTCGAGCAGTACTTC. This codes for CASSSGPQPPLEQYF. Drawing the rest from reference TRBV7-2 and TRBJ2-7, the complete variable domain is GAGVSQSPSNKVTEKGKDVELRCDPISGHTALYWYRQSLGQGLEFLIYFQGNSAPDKSGLPSDRFSAERTGGSVSTLTIQRTQQEDSAVYLCASSSGPQPPLEQYFGPGTRLTVT.

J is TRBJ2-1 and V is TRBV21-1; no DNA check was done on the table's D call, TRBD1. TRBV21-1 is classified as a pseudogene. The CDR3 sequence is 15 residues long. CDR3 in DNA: TGTGCCAGCAGCAAGATTACAGGGGGCCTGAATGAGCAGTTCTTC. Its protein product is CASSKITGGLNEQFF.

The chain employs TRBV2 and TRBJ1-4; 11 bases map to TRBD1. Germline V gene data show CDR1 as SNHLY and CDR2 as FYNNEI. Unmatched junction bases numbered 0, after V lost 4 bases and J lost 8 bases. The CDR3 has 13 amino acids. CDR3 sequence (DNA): TGTGCCAGCAGTGGGGACAGGGGGGAAAAACTGTTTTTT. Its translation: CASSGDRGEKLFF.

The CDR3 nucleotides are TGTGCCAGCAGTGAATGGGGGTTTAGGGGACTCCACCAGTACTTC. This encodes CASSEWGFRGLHQYF. The chain employs TRBV25-1 and TRBJ2-7; the D gene is possibly TRBD2 (6 bases). V was clipped by 1 base and J by 10 bases, with 20 bases between them. There are 15 residues in the CDR3. Germline V gene lookup returns CDR1 MGHDK and CDR2 SYGVNS.